This entry is about one T cell receptor (beta chain). CD4+ cells yielded CD45RA+ naive and CD45RA-negative memory subsets. The data are from a study of shared clonotypes between healthy human individuals. From germline, CDR1 is MNHEY and CDR2 SMNVEV (reference sequence). The CDR3 loop spans 13 amino acids. Deletions cut 3 bases from V and 7 bases from J, with 10 bases between. Repertoires were generated with immunoSEQ multiplex PCR, while TCRdb's copy carries only in-frame clones and drops some. Altogether 2.3 million or so clones are present, 90% to 95% being singletons, with the ten largest covering 0.35% to 0.45%.

The chain joins TRBV27 to TRBJ1-5; unclear D gene. The source is a young man in good health. Some clones in this sample may be carry-over from other donors' samples. Sequencing was performed on naive CD4+ T cells from PBMCs. Stated subset: CD45RA+ positively selected. CDR3 loop: CASSFERNQPQHF. The DNA for the CDR3 is TGTGCCAGCAGTTTTGAGAGGAACCAGCCCCAGCATTTT.